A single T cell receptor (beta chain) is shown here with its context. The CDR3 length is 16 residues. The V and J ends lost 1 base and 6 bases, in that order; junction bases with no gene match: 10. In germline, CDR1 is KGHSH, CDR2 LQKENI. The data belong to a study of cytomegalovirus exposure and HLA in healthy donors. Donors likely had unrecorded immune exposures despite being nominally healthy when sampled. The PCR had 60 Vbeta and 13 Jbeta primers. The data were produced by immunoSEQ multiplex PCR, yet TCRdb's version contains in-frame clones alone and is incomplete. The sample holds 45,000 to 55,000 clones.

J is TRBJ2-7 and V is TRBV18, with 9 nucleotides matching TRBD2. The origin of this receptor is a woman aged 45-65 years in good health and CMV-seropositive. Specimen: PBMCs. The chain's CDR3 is CASSPLRGAGGGEQYF. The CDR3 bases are TGTGCCAGCTCACCACTCCGGGGAGCGGGGGGAGGCGAGCAGTACTTC.